This is a list of T cell receptor beta chains from one sample in a study of T cells in tuberculosis. Sequenced by immunoSEQ multiplex PCR; TCRdb stores in-frame clones only, minus some. The data contain approximately 58,000 clones, roughly 88% of them singletons. Source material: CD1b-GMM tetramer-negative cells sorted from PBMCs. Receptors were obtained from an adult woman with latent tuberculosis. The CDR3 runs from the conserved cysteine through the conserved F or W. The order of the fields is CDR3 protein, CDR3 length, J gene, V gene.

CDR3aa: CAWSVAQGGGYTF
len: 13
j_gene: TRBJ1-2
v_gene: TRBV30

CDR3aa: CAWSPGQGIGPPLHF
len: 15
j_gene: TRBJ1-6
v_gene: TRBV30

CDR3aa: CASSVGLAGGESYNEQFF
len: 18
j_gene: TRBJ2-1
v_gene: TRBV9

CDR3aa: CASSGTDYNEQFF
len: 13
j_gene: TRBJ2-1
v_gene: TRBV19

CDR3aa: CASSLNRGVYGYTF
len: 14
j_gene: TRBJ1-2
v_gene: TRBV7-2

CDR3aa: CASSEGGADTQYF
len: 13
j_gene: TRBJ2-3
v_gene: TRBV2

CDR3aa: CASSQRVVSEAFF
len: 13
j_gene: TRBJ1-1
v_gene: TRBV4-3

CDR3aa: CASSLSYRKRETQYF
len: 15
j_gene: TRBJ2-5
v_gene: TRBV27

CDR3aa: CASSQDGHISGRIADTQYF
len: 19
j_gene: TRBJ2-3
v_gene: TRBV4-3

CDR3aa: CASSFGGAIDEQFF
len: 14
j_gene: TRBJ2-1
v_gene: TRBV28

CDR3aa: CASSLTGSPGNTIYF
len: 15
j_gene: TRBJ1-3
v_gene: TRBV27

CDR3aa: CASSFRTPGADTQYF
len: 15
j_gene: TRBJ2-3
v_gene: TRBV28

CDR3aa: CASKLGGRISDTEAFF
len: 16
j_gene: TRBJ1-1
v_gene: TRBV19

CDR3aa: CASSLARGQGDNSPLHF
len: 17
j_gene: TRBJ1-6
v_gene: TRBV7-2

CDR3aa: CASSSRDSWGVTDTQYF
len: 17
j_gene: TRBJ2-3
v_gene: TRBV11-2

CDR3aa: CASSDSGTSGYNEQFF
len: 16
j_gene: TRBJ2-1
v_gene: TRBV6-4

CDR3aa: CASSPEVWSDTEAFF
len: 15
j_gene: TRBJ1-1
v_gene: TRBV4-3

CDR3aa: CASSSGLEPYQETQYF
len: 16
j_gene: TRBJ2-5
v_gene: TRBV6-5

CDR3aa: CSAPIGYEQYF
len: 11
j_gene: TRBJ2-7
v_gene: TRBV20-1

CDR3aa: CASSLDRSTAYSNQPQHF
len: 18
j_gene: TRBJ1-5
v_gene: TRBV5-8

CDR3aa: CASSQEGLAGSYF
len: 13
j_gene: TRBJ2-7
v_gene: TRBV14

CDR3aa: CASSLGGHSNEKLFF
len: 15
j_gene: TRBJ1-4
v_gene: TRBV11-2

CDR3aa: CAWSVVGGVDTQYF
len: 14
j_gene: TRBJ2-3
v_gene: TRBV30

CDR3aa: CASSYGWGLSNQPQHF
len: 16
j_gene: TRBJ1-5
v_gene: TRBV6-6

CDR3aa: CASSLPGQGAYEQYF
len: 15
j_gene: NA
v_gene: TRBV19

CDR3aa: CSVVGTGGEQYF
len: 12
j_gene: TRBJ2-7
v_gene: TRBV29-1

CDR3aa: CASSQDPPGQGVLNIQYF
len: 18
j_gene: TRBJ2-4
v_gene: TRBV4-1

CDR3aa: CASSVRGNLPGELFF
len: 15
j_gene: TRBJ2-2
v_gene: TRBV9

CDR3aa: CATSRREREISYEQYF
len: 16
j_gene: TRBJ2-7
v_gene: TRBV15

CDR3aa: CASREGTGAFYGYTF
len: 15
j_gene: TRBJ1-2
v_gene: TRBV6-6

CDR3aa: CASSNGGDGYTF
len: 12
j_gene: TRBJ1-2
v_gene: TRBV27

CDR3aa: CAWSLGSGGWEKLFF
len: 15
j_gene: TRBJ1-4
v_gene: TRBV30

CDR3aa: CASTSGTGGHREQYF
len: 15
j_gene: TRBJ2-7
v_gene: TRBV7-2

CDR3aa: CASSARQGVIGNTIYF
len: 16
j_gene: TRBJ1-3
v_gene: TRBV9

CDR3aa: CASRLTGPRETQYF
len: 14
j_gene: TRBJ2-5
v_gene: TRBV12-2

CDR3aa: CASSPPGAAGGSYEQYF
len: 17
j_gene: TRBJ2-7
v_gene: TRBV18

CDR3aa: CTSSQPTLGSTEAFF
len: 15
j_gene: TRBJ1-1
v_gene: TRBV1

CDR3aa: CATLAPQLAGTYEQYF
len: 16
j_gene: TRBJ2-7
v_gene: TRBV19

CDR3aa: CASSAAPSYEQYF
len: 13
j_gene: TRBJ2-7
v_gene: TRBV7-2

CDR3aa: CASSNREMGEKLFF
len: 14
j_gene: TRBJ1-4
v_gene: TRBV6-5

CDR3aa: CASSQGVYGTDTQYF
len: 15
j_gene: TRBJ2-3
v_gene: TRBV4-3

CDR3aa: CAISGGQGASYEQYF
len: 15
j_gene: TRBJ2-7
v_gene: TRBV10-3

CDR3aa: CASSLGQGGLGANVLTF
len: 17
j_gene: TRBJ2-6
v_gene: TRBV7-2

CDR3aa: CASSPTTGTWTEAFF
len: 15
j_gene: TRBJ1-1
v_gene: TRBV28

CDR3aa: CASSFDPADTPLHF
len: 14
j_gene: TRBJ1-6
v_gene: TRBV5-4

CDR3aa: CASSQDRENIQYF
len: 13
j_gene: TRBJ2-4
v_gene: TRBV4-1

CDR3aa: CASSPDTHKGEAFF
len: 14
j_gene: TRBJ1-1
v_gene: TRBV7-9

CDR3aa: CASSIPNPGSPYEQYF
len: 16
j_gene: TRBJ2-7
v_gene: TRBV19

CDR3aa: CASSLTSGAYEQYF
len: 14
j_gene: TRBJ2-7
v_gene: TRBV7-2

CDR3aa: CATRQGRYNEQFF
len: 13
j_gene: TRBJ2-1
v_gene: TRBV19

CDR3aa: CASGAGYEQYF
len: 11
j_gene: TRBJ2-7
v_gene: TRBV2

CDR3aa: CASSPEVGRGPGTEAFF
len: 17
j_gene: TRBJ1-1
v_gene: TRBV7-9

CDR3aa: CASSLVQNPTELFF
len: 14
j_gene: TRBJ2-2
v_gene: TRBV7-9

CDR3aa: CASSSGLAGVGYEQYF
len: 16
j_gene: TRBJ2-7
v_gene: TRBV7-6

CDR3aa: CASSQDLPSGSLYEQYF
len: 17
j_gene: NA
v_gene: TRBV4-1

CDR3aa: CAISDGDLSSYEQYF
len: 15
j_gene: TRBJ2-7
v_gene: TRBV10-3

CDR3aa: CASSLLPPGETQYF
len: 14
j_gene: TRBJ2-5
v_gene: TRBV7-9